This T cell receptor (beta chain) was sequenced in a study of T cell repertoires in cytomegalovirus infection. The CDR3 is made up of 14 amino acids. Germline CDR1 reads SGHTA; CDR2 reads FQGNSA. Trimming removed 5 bases from V and 4 bases from J, with 14 bases in between. In TCRdb, the reads were re-called with MiXCR into one record per CDR3 protein. The sample has under 250,000 distinct CDR3 sequences, 6% to 8% seen once. Many counts were recorded for this clonotype. Sequencing input: PBMCs. This chain uses TRBV7-2 with TRBJ1-2; D is unresolved. This TCR was sampled from a human donor in good health (CMV status not recorded). Some clones in this sample may be carry-over from other donors' samples. The CDR3 DNA follows: TGTGCCAGCAGCCCGCGGACCACCGGCTATGGCTACACCTTC. This translates into CASSPRTTGYGYTF.